This TCR beta chain was sequenced during a study of beta chain features in type 1 diabetes (dated by TCRdb to between 2017 and 2018). Context from the whole study: Patients and healthy donors did not differ in mean age, gender distribution, total cell number or subset yield. A total of 107,917,701 sorted cells were examined across all samples, and a strong correlation was observed between cell number per subset and RNA yield. In the study, TCRB repertoires of sorted circulating CD4+ T cell subsets from recently diagnosed type 1 diabetes patients were compared with those of matched healthy donors. Regulatory and stem cell-like memory subsets were obtained from only 8 patients and about 8 healthy donors, while naive and central memory subsets were obtained from all 30 or so donors. Study-wide findings and limitations: Only small numbers of individuals were included in the HLA sub-analyses, which left unresolved whether HLA type had any influence on TCRB rearrangement. At VDJ recombination sites, patients with type 1 diabetes made fewer insertions and deleted more nucleotides, a pattern implying thymic rearrangement abnormalities. Sequencing cDNA rather than genomic DNA could over-represent highly expressing activated cells, although activation and CD3 levels did not differ between groups. Naive, central memory and regulatory TCRB repertoires appeared to be more alike among patients than among healthy donors. In all four CD4+ subsets, TCRB CDR3 length was moderately but significantly shorter in type 1 diabetes patients. PCR might favor shorter templates, but patient and control samples were amplified and corrected together, so any skew would affect both groups equally.

The germline V gene gives CDR1 as SQVTM and CDR2 as ANQGSEA. The CDR3 sequence holds 16 residues, the cysteine and phenylalanine included. Of the read, only the CDR3 DNA is kept; its 48 bases are in frame from base 1. The V and J ends are trimmed by 6 bases and 0 bases, leaving 18 bases between them. From each donor, a single peripheral blood sample of around 120 mL on average was drawn into heparinised tubes. Naive, central memory, regulatory and stem cell-like memory CD4+ T cells were sorted on a BD FACSAria II using a panel including CD45RO, CCR7, CD25, CD127, CD95 and CD27. A purity above 95% was achieved for all sorted populations. Right away, PBMCs were isolated by Lymphoprep density gradient centrifugation and were stained directly, with no culture step. Samples were stained and sorted in pairs, with one healthy donor and one patient per experiment, so that batch effects were minimized. On this clone itself: Its specific antigen is unknown. No quality values exist for individual bases; no much larger clone is one base distant.

All of the isolated RNA was reverse transcribed with the High Capacity cDNA Reverse Transcription Kit, so expressed TCRB transcripts were sequenced. Naive, central memory and regulatory T cell samples underwent deep immunoSEQ sequencing, averaging roughly 3.4 million total reads per sample. Sorted cells were lysed in RLT buffer, and RNA was extracted using DNase-treated RNeasy Micro or Mini kits according to cell number. Each cell subset was processed on its own to prevent cross-contamination, while patient and healthy donor samples were processed together. Using the immunoSEQ multiplex PCR, TCRB sequences were amplified from cDNA into 87-bp fragments spanning the CDR3 region. Sequencing of the amplicons was done on the Illumina HiSeq platform. Turning to the authors' computational methods: Synthetic template baselines were used to correct PCR bias computationally, reads within Hamming distance 2 were collapsed, and singletons that could not be merged were discarded. By aligning reads against IMGT, V, D and J genes, CDR3 length, and insertions or deletions at six rearrangement sites were assigned. Within each subset, clonotype counts were normalized to sorted cell number, and only after that were true diversity and Gini coefficients computed with the tcR R package. The overlap coefficient, calculated on TCRB nucleotide sequences, was used to measure repertoire sharing. Out-of-frame TCRB sequences from naive cells were analyzed as a proxy for the pre-selection repertoire. The source is immuneACCESS, and TCRdb retained only in-frame sequences with V and J called. Part of the clones is not carried over; for the studies checked, unresolved V genes explain less than half of this, and the remainder is unexplained. That table furnishes V, J and clone size, whereas the DNA furnished D and trimming. Recorded for this sample are just over 600,000 clones; about a sixth of them occurred a single time. The ten largest clonotypes hold about 0.093% of the sample.

This sequence uses TRBV29-1 and TRBJ1-3, with no confidently assigned D gene. The sequence was obtained from a man aged 18 to 29 in good health. The sequenced material came from naive CD4+ T cells from blood. The label giving this sample's cell subset or site can be read as: true naive CD4+ T cells. In nucleotide form, the sequence is TGCAGCGTGGGATTGGTGACGCCTCGCTCTGGAAACACCATATATTTT. This gives the protein CSVGLVTPRSGNTIYF.